The T cell receptor (beta chain) described here comes from a study of immune heterogeneity within non-small cell lung tumors. The authors used roughly 600 ng of bulk tumor genomic DNA per sample as template. Multiple biopsies spaced far apart were taken from each primary tumor during surgery. Curative surgery was undertaken by patients, who had untreated, newly diagnosed non-small cell lung cancer. It was a multiplex PCR that amplified TCR beta CDR3, with 32 V and 13 J primers. TCRdb used MiXCR to reprocess the multiplex PCR reads, holding one entry per CDR3 protein. The profile shows just over 15,000 distinct CDR3 sequences, approximately 26% of them singletons. About this clonotype: What it binds is not known.

Study observations and caveats: Tumor sites in a patient shared identical dominant CDR3 beta clonotypes and also carried site-unique high-frequency clones. Local T-cell clonality tracked local tumor mutational burden; the correlation was moderate but significant (R around 0.31).

The clonotype originates from a man aged 40-55 years with non-small cell lung cancer. Sequenced: lung tumor tissue.

The DNA for the CDR3 is TGTGCCAGCAGCTTGGGACAGCTACTGATTAGCAATCAGCCCCAGCATTTT. Protein product: CASSLGQLLISNQPQHF. The chain couples TRBV5-8 to TRBJ1-5, with a possible D match to TRBD1 (5 bases). The CDR3 sequence is 17 residues long. Trimming removed 0 bases at V and 0 bases at J, with 13 bases between. Germline loops: CDR1 SGHTS, CDR2 YDEGEE.